The 24 T cell receptor beta chains below were found in one sample sequenced in a study of cytomegalovirus exposure and HLA in healthy donors. The PCR ran on 60 Vbeta and 13 Jbeta primers. Libraries were prepared by immunoSEQ multiplex PCR; TCRdb keeps only in-frame clonotypes and omits some of them. In the table there are 140,000 to 150,000 clones, around four fifths of which are singletons. Sequenced material: PBMCs. These receptor sequences come from a female donor in good health and CMV-seronegative.

This clone was seen only once. The junction departs from the called germline gene at one end, perhaps through a read error. The V and J genes are TRBV7-9 and TRBJ1-2; 9 bases are a match to TRBD1. CDR1 is SEHNR, CDR2 FQNEAQ, per germline (reference sequence). The CDR3 is 16 residues long. CDR3 sequence: CSSSFSPGQGPVGYTF. The CDR3 DNA reads as TGTTCCAGCAGCTTCTCCCCGGGACAGGGTCCGGTAGGCTACACCTTC.

This chain uses TRBV6-1 with TRBJ2-7; 7 bases agree with TRBD2. The CDR3 runs to 15 residues. After removal of 5 bases from V and 6 bases from J, the junction contained 13 bases not matched to a gene. Germline V gives CDR1 MNHNS, CDR2 SASEGT. The CDR3 DNA reads as TGTGCCAGCAGTAAGCAGCGGGAAAGGATCCTCGAGCAGTACTTC. It yields the protein CASSKQRERILEQYF.

V usage is TRBV4-1 and J usage is TRBJ2-1; 7 bases align to TRBD2. The J segment lost 8 bases and the V segment lost 4 bases, leaving 11 bases of the junction unmatched. The germline V gene has CDR1 MGHRA and CDR2 YSYEKL. The CDR3 spans 15 residues. Written as DNA, the CDR3 is TGCGCCAGCAGCCGCGTCGGGGGGACGTGGGATGAGCAGTTCTTC. It specifies CASSRVGGTWDEQFF.

The chain recombines TRBV5-1 with TRBJ2-3; TRBD1 might be the D (5 bases). The CDR3 sequence is 15 residues long. Trimming cost V 3 bases and J 4 bases, with 15 bases left between them. Per germline, CDR1 SGHRS and CDR2 YFSETQ. The CDR3 DNA follows: TGCGCCAGCAGCTATTCAGGGTTGGGGTCAGATACGCAGTATTTT. Translating it yields CASSYSGLGSDTQYF.

V and J are TRBV30 and TRBJ1-6, with D tentatively TRBD1 (5 bases). Trimming removed 0 bases from V and 10 bases from J, with 16 bases in between. This CDR3 is built from 15 residues. The germline gives CDR1 GTSNPN, CDR2 SVGIG (reference sequence). The CDR3, as DNA: TGTGCCTGGAGTGTGTTTGTGGGGGGGAGCTCACCCCTCCACTTT. Its protein is CAWSVFVGGSSPLHF. The whole variable domain, filled in from reference TRBV30 and TRBJ1-6, reads SQTIHQWPATLVQPVGSPLSLECTVEGTSNPNLYWYRQAAGRGLQLLFYSVGIGQISSEVPQNLSASRPQDRQFILSSKKLLLSDSGFYLCAWSVFVGGSSPLHFGNGTRLTVT.

This rearrangement joins TRBV10-3 to TRBJ2-5; a possible D gene is TRBD2 (7 bases). Trimming shortened V by 3 bases and J by 5 bases, and 10 bases separated the two germline ends. Germline CDR1 ENHRY, CDR2 SYGVKD. This CDR3 is 13 amino acids long. The CDR3, as DNA: TGTGCCATCAGTGAACAGGGAGGGGAGACCCAGTACTTC. Translated: CAISEQGGETQYF.

The CDR3 DNA reads TGTGCCAGCTCCACGGTTCTAGCCAAAAACATTCAGTACTTC. The encoded protein is CASSTVLAKNIQYF. The gene calls are TRBV27 and TRBJ2-4; D is uncertain. Germline CDR1 MNHEY, CDR2 SMNVEV (reference sequence). V lost 8 bases, J lost 0 bases, and 11 bases lay in between. CDR3 length: 14 amino acids.

This sequence joins TRBV27 and TRBJ2-4; D is perhaps TRBD2 (6 bases). The V and J ends lost 3 bases and 1 base respectively, with 25 bases between them. In germline, CDR1 is MNHEY, CDR2 SMNVEV (reference sequence). The CDR3 is 20 amino acids. This CDR3 reads CASSLAGGGGSPGAKNIQYF. For the CDR3, the DNA is TGTGCCAGCAGTTTGGCTGGTGGGGGAGGATCTCCCGGGGCCAAAAACATTCAGTACTTC.

The chain is built from TRBV30 and TRBJ2-7; TRBD1 is a possible D gene (6 bases). The CDR3 runs to 15 residues. The germline gives CDR1 GTSNPN, CDR2 SVGIG (reference sequence). V was cut by 4 bases and J by 6 bases, with 22 bases left in between. This CDR3 is CAWKAPDSRKSEQYF. DNA of the CDR3: TGTGCCTGGAAGGCTCCGGACAGTCGCAAGAGCGAGCAGTACTTC.

This sequence joins TRBV27 and TRBJ1-4; TRBD1 matches 9 bases. Germline V lookup: CDR1 MNHEY, CDR2 SMNVEV (reference sequence). The CDR3 spans 16 residues. Unmatched junction bases numbered 3, after V lost 0 bases and J lost 4 bases. The CDR3, as DNA: TGTGCCAGCAGTTTATCCACAGGGGGCGGTAATGAAAAACTGTTTTTT. Translation: CASSLSTGGGNEKLFF.

The gene calls are TRBV29-1 and TRBJ2-5, with 10 bases aligning to TRBD1. There are 13 residues in the CDR3. Per the germline V gene, CDR1 is SQVTM and CDR2 is ANQGSEA. Losses at the gene ends were 6 bases for V and 2 bases for J; bases not matched to a gene: 3. The CDR3 protein is CSVGQGRQETQYF. CDR3 nucleotide sequence: TGCAGCGTGGGACAGGGGCGGCAAGAGACCCAGTACTTC.

This clone was counted once. The CDR3 sequence: CASSEVPGGQPQHF. The CDR3 DNA follows: TGTGCCAGCAGTGAAGTTCCCGGCGGACAGCCCCAGCATTTT. The chain couples TRBV2 to TRBJ1-5; D remains unclear. Trimming took 1 base from V and 7 from J, leaving 11 bases between them. This CDR3 has 14 residues. CDR1 is SNHLY and CDR2 is FYNNEI in the germline V gene.

The DNA of the CDR3 is TGTGCCAGCAGCCAAGATTTAGGGGACAGTCCTAACTATGGCTACACCTTC. Protein product: CASSQDLGDSPNYGYTF. The chain combines TRBV4-2 with TRBJ1-2; TRBD1 agrees at 7 bases. The CDR3 loop spans 17 amino acids. Germline CDR1 is LGHNA and CDR2 is YNFKEQ. V lost 0 bases and J lost 0; bases outside the gene matches: 7.

The chain employs TRBV7-2 and TRBJ2-7; 9 bases are a match to TRBD2. Trimming removed 1 base from V and 2 bases from J; junction bases left unmatched: 3. This CDR3 is 15 amino acids long. CDR1 is SGHTA, CDR2 FQGNSA, per germline. CDR3: CASSLVAGGPYEQYF. CDR3 DNA sequence: TGTGCCAGCAGCTTAGTTGCGGGGGGGCCCTACGAGCAGTACTTC.

This clone was seen at least ten times. The chain has TRBV19 and TRBJ2-5; D is possibly TRBD1 (5 bases). This CDR3 is built from 14 residues. CDR1 is LNHDA and CDR2 is SQIVND in the germline V gene (reference sequence). V was trimmed by 5 bases and J by 1 base, leaving 11 bases between them. The CDR3 protein is CASSPTVTQETQYF. The CDR3 nucleotides read TGTGCCAGTAGTCCGACAGTCACCCAAGAGACCCAGTACTTC.

The chain combines TRBV5-1 with TRBJ2-7; 7 bases are shared with TRBD1. This CDR3 has 15 amino acids. V shed 0 bases, J shed 2 bases, and the junction held 5 bases outside the gene matches. The germline V gene encodes CDR1 SGHRS and CDR2 YFSETQ. CDR3 amino acids: CASSLARGQTYEQYF. The CDR3, as DNA: TGCGCCAGCAGCTTGGCCAGGGGACAGACCTACGAGCAGTACTTC.

The V call is TRBV19, the J call TRBJ1-6; possibly TRBD1 for D (5 bases). The CDR3 runs to 16 residues. V lost 6 bases, J lost 4 bases, and 16 bases lay in between. Germline V gene sequence: CDR1 LNHDA, CDR2 SQIVND (reference sequence). The chain's CDR3 is CASRRGAGPYNSPLHF. In nucleotides, the CDR3 is TGTGCCAGTAGAAGAGGAGCAGGGCCGTATAATTCACCCCTCCACTTT.

This chain connects TRBV5-6 to TRBJ1-2; D not resolved. The V end lost 0 bases, the J end lost 4 bases, and 13 bases lay between the germline ends. CDR1 and CDR2 from the germline V gene are SGHDT and YYEEEE. This CDR3 comprises 15 residues. CDR3 amino acids: CASSLVGSGSYGYTF. The CDR3 bases are TGTGCCAGCAGCTTGGTAGGGAGCGGGAGCTATGGCTACACCTTC.

The V and J genes are TRBV4-2 and TRBJ1-6; a weak D match, TRBD1 (6 bases). Germline loops: CDR1 LGHNA, CDR2 YNFKEQ. The CDR3 contains 14 residues. V was trimmed by 4 bases and J by 7 bases, leaving 11 bases between them. The DNA for the CDR3 is TGTGCCAGCAGCCCGGACAGCCACAATTCACCCCTCCACTTT. Its translation is CASSPDSHNSPLHF.

CDR3 region: CASSLALNQPQHF. The CDR3 bases are TGTGCCAGCAGCTTGGCCCTCAATCAGCCCCAGCATTTT. The chain uses TRBV7-9 and TRBJ1-5, with D unclear. Trimming cost V 3 bases and J 3 bases, with 6 bases left between them. Germline V lookup: CDR1 SEHNR, CDR2 FQNEAQ (reference sequence). This CDR3 contains 13 residues.

The rearrangement links TRBV6-5 to TRBJ2-1; D is unresolved. Germline CDR1 is MNHEY and CDR2 is SVGAGI. V lost 0 bases, J lost 0 bases, and 9 bases lay in between. The length of the CDR3 is 16 residues. Written as DNA, the CDR3 is TGTGCCAGCAGTTACTCGAGTCTTCTCTCCTACAATGAGCAGTTCTTC. This encodes CASSYSSLLSYNEQFF.

The chain employs TRBV4-1 and TRBJ2-5; D is possibly TRBD2 (5 bases). The J call may be incorrect, as the DNA end agrees better with TRBJ2-7. Germline CDR1 MGHRA, CDR2 YSYEKL. This CDR3 comprises 16 residues. The CDR3 bases are TGCGCCAGCAGCCAAGTTCCAAGCGGACTTGCCTACGAGCAGTACTTC. It encodes CASSQVPSGLAYEQYF.

This clone was counted a few times. The chain carries TRBV4-3 and TRBJ1-1, with D perhaps matching TRBD1 (5 bases). Germline V CDR1 and CDR2: LGHNA, YSLEER. Trimming removed 1 base from V and 0 bases from J, with 9 bases in between. The CDR3 sequence is 15 residues long. Here the CDR3 DNA reads TGCGCCAGCAGCCAAGTGGGACTGATGAACACTGAAGCTTTCTTT. Translated, it gives CASSQVGLMNTEAFF.

This chain links TRBV9 with TRBJ2-1, with D possibly being TRBD2 (5 bases). Germline V gives CDR1 SGDLS, CDR2 YYNGEE. The CDR3 is made up of 15 amino acids. Between the trimmed V and J ends, which lost 4 bases and 4 bases, there was a span of 15 bases. CDR3 residues: CASSYRDSSYNEQFF. CDR3 bases: TGTGCCAGCAGCTACCGGGATTCCTCGTACAATGAGCAGTTCTTC.